The rows below give T cell receptor beta chains drawn from one sample of a study of blood T cell repertoires in COVID-19. Some clones are missing from TCRdb's copy, which holds only in-frame ones; the method was immunoSEQ multiplex PCR. The profile shows about 220,000 clones, roughly four fifths of them singletons. The specimen sequenced was PBMCs or T cells enriched from blood (not recorded which). Receptor source: a woman aged 55 to 70 who had recovered from COVID-19. Each CDR3 is given with its conserved first and last residue. Fields, in order: V gene, clone size, D gene, J gene, CDR3 DNA, CDR3 protein. D genes are given only for firm matches. Some rows have no size entry. The others give once, few or many, or a class for an expanded clone.

v_call: TRBV27; clone_size: NA; d_call: TRBD2; j_call: TRBJ2-3; cdr3_nt: TGTGCCAGCAGTTTAAGACTAGCGGGAGGGACAGATACGCAGTATTTT; cdr3_aa: CASSLRLAGGTDTQYF
v_call: TRBV18; clone_size: NA; d_call: NA; j_call: TRBJ1-1; cdr3_nt: TGTGCCAGCTCACAAGAGTTTGGCACTGAAGCTTTCTTT; cdr3_aa: CASSQEFGTEAFF
v_call: TRBV5-1; clone_size: NA; d_call: NA; j_call: TRBJ1-1; cdr3_nt: TGCGCCAGCAGCTTGGCCGGGGAGGTGGGTGAAGCTTTCTTT; cdr3_aa: CASSLAGEVGEAFF
v_call: TRBV5-4; clone_size: NA; d_call: TRBD1; j_call: TRBJ2-3; cdr3_nt: TGTGCCAGCAGCTTGAACAGGGGACCAGATACGCAGTATTTT; cdr3_aa: CASSLNRGPDTQYF
v_call: TRBV5-1; clone_size: NA; d_call: NA; j_call: TRBJ2-4; cdr3_nt: TGCGCCAGCAGCTTGGGTGGGGGGGCCGGCATTCAGTACTTC; cdr3_aa: CASSLGGGAGIQYF
v_call: TRBV7-2; clone_size: NA; d_call: TRBD1; j_call: TRBJ1-2; cdr3_nt: TGTGCCAGTCATCAGGGGGCGTTCGGTGGCTACACCTTC; cdr3_aa: CASHQGAFGGYTF
v_call: TRBV6-2/TRBV6-3; clone_size: NA; d_call: NA; j_call: TRBJ1-4; cdr3_nt: TGTGCCAGCAGTGATCCTCACAGGGCAACTAATGAAAAACTGTTTTTT; cdr3_aa: CASSDPHRATNEKLFF
v_call: TRBV4-2; clone_size: NA; d_call: NA; j_call: TRBJ1-1; cdr3_nt: TGTGCCAGCAGCCAACGCCAAAGGGGGTCCGCTGAAGCTTTCTTT; cdr3_aa: CASSQRQRGSAEAFF
v_call: TRBV27; clone_size: NA; d_call: NA; j_call: TRBJ1-5; cdr3_nt: TGTGCCAGCAGTCCCTACGGACTCATTAGCAATCAGCCCCAGCATTTT; cdr3_aa: CASSPYGLISNQPQHF
v_call: TRBV4-3; clone_size: NA; d_call: TRBD1; j_call: TRBJ1-1; cdr3_nt: TGCGCCAGCAGCCAAGATGCGACAGGGTCTGAAGCTTTCTTT; cdr3_aa: CASSQDATGSEAFF
v_call: TRBV4-1; clone_size: NA; d_call: NA; j_call: TRBJ2-3; cdr3_nt: TGCGCCAGCAGCCATTACTTGGCGGGGCCAGATACGCAGTATTTT; cdr3_aa: CASSHYLAGPDTQYF
v_call: TRBV5-5; clone_size: NA; d_call: NA; j_call: TRBJ2-2; cdr3_nt: TGTGCCAGCAGCTCCGGGAACCTAGAGAGGGGGGAGCTGTTTTTT; cdr3_aa: CASSSGNLERGELFF
v_call: TRBV7-9; clone_size: once; d_call: TRBD2; j_call: TRBJ2-3; cdr3_nt: TGTGCCAGCAGCTCACCTCCTAGCGGGGGTACAGATACGCAGTATTTT; cdr3_aa: CASSSPPSGGTDTQYF
v_call: TRBV5-1; clone_size: NA; d_call: TRBD1; j_call: TRBJ1-5; cdr3_nt: TGCGCCAGCAGCTCAGGACAGGGCGACAATCAGCCCCAGCATTTT; cdr3_aa: CASSSGQGDNQPQHF
v_call: TRBV19; clone_size: NA; d_call: TRBD1; j_call: TRBJ2-1; cdr3_nt: TGTGCCAGTAGTTACAGGGGGCATTCCTACAATGAGCAGTTCTTC; cdr3_aa: CASSYRGHSYNEQFF
v_call: TRBV19; clone_size: NA; d_call: TRBD2; j_call: TRBJ2-7; cdr3_nt: TGTGCCAGTAGTATTCGGGGGGGACACGAGCAGTACTTC; cdr3_aa: CASSIRGGHEQYF
v_call: TRBV25-1; clone_size: NA; d_call: TRBD1; j_call: TRBJ1-5; cdr3_nt: TGTGCCAGCAGTGAAAGGGACAGCCATAGCAATCAGCCCCAGCATTTT; cdr3_aa: CASSERDSHSNQPQHF
v_call: TRBV19; clone_size: few; d_call: NA; j_call: TRBJ1-2; cdr3_nt: TGTGCCAGTACGGGTGGCAGGGACTATGGCTACACCTTC; cdr3_aa: CASTGGRDYGYTF
v_call: TRBV5-1; clone_size: NA; d_call: TRBD2; j_call: TRBJ2-4; cdr3_nt: TGCGCCAGCAGCTTACCGAACAGCGGGAGGGATGAGAAGTCTCTAGCCAAAAACATTCAGTACTTC; cdr3_aa: CASSLPNSGRDEKSLAKNIQYF
v_call: TRBV29-1; clone_size: NA; d_call: NA; j_call: TRBJ2-7; cdr3_nt: TGCAGCGTAGAAATAACCGGGAGCTCGATCTACGAGCAGTACTTC; cdr3_aa: CSVEITGSSIYEQYF
v_call: TRBV7-9; clone_size: NA; d_call: NA; j_call: TRBJ1-1; cdr3_nt: TGTGCCAGCAGCCGGACCCAGGGCACTGAAGCTTTCTTT; cdr3_aa: CASSRTQGTEAFF
v_call: TRBV6-2/TRBV6-3; clone_size: NA; d_call: TRBD1; j_call: TRBJ1-1; cdr3_nt: TGTGCCAGCAGCCCTGGACAGGGGCGGGAAGCTTTCTTT; cdr3_aa: CASSPGQGREAFF
v_call: TRBV19; clone_size: NA; d_call: TRBD1; j_call: TRBJ1-2; cdr3_nt: TGTGCCAGTAGGATCGGGACAGACAATGACTACACCTTC; cdr3_aa: CASRIGTDNDYTF
v_call: TRBV29-1; clone_size: NA; d_call: TRBD2; j_call: TRBJ2-7; cdr3_nt: TGCAGCGTTAGGATTGGGGCTAGCGGGGGGGCCCGCGAGCAGTACTTC; cdr3_aa: CSVRIGASGGAREQYF
v_call: TRBV5-1; clone_size: NA; d_call: NA; j_call: TRBJ1-3; cdr3_nt: TGCGCCAGCAGCTTGGCAGGCCTTTCTGGAAACACCATATATTTT; cdr3_aa: CASSLAGLSGNTIYF
v_call: TRBV1; clone_size: NA; d_call: NA; j_call: TRBJ2-7; cdr3_nt: TGCACCAGCAGCCAAGATAACAAGTTCTACGAGCAGTACTTC; cdr3_aa: CTSSQDNKFYEQYF
v_call: TRBV7-9; clone_size: once; d_call: NA; j_call: TRBJ1-1; cdr3_nt: TGTGCCAGCAGCCCGGGGGAAGAGAAGCCGAACACTGAAGCTTTCTTT; cdr3_aa: CASSPGEEKPNTEAFF
v_call: TRBV7-8; clone_size: once; d_call: NA; j_call: TRBJ2-7; cdr3_nt: TGTGCCAGCAGCTTAGTCCATTACGAGCAGTACTTC; cdr3_aa: CASSLVHYEQYF
v_call: TRBV4-2; clone_size: NA; d_call: NA; j_call: TRBJ1-5; cdr3_nt: TGTGCCAGCTCTCCGTCGGGGGTGAGCAATCAGCCCCAGCATTTT; cdr3_aa: CASSPSGVSNQPQHF